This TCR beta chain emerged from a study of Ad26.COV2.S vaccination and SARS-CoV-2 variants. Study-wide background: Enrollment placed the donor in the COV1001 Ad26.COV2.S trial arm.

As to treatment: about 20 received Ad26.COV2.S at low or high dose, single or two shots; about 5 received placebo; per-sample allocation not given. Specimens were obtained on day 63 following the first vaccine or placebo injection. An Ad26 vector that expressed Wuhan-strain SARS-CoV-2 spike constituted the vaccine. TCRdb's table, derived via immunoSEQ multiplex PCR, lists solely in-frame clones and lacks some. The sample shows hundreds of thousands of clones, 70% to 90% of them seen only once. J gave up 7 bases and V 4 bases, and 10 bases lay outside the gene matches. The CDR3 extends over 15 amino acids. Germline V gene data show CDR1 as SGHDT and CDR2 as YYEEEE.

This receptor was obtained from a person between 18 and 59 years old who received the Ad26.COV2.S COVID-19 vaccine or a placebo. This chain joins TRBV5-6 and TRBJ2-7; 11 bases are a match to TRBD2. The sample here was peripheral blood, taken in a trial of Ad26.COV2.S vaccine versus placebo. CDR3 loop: CASSVPGLAVGEQYF. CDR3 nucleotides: TGTGCCAGCAGCGTACCGGGACTAGCGGTGGGTGAGCAGTACTTC.